Shown below are 26 T cell receptor beta chains from a single sample sequenced in a study of cytomegalovirus exposure and HLA in healthy donors. The PCR employed 60 Vbeta primers together with 13 Jbeta primers. TCRdb's copy holds only in-frame clones and misses some; the assay was immunoSEQ multiplex PCR. The sample consists of roughly 92,000 clones, around 80% of them appearing once. Sequenced material: PBMCs. All receptors come from a woman aged 50 to 60 in good health and CMV-seropositive.

This clone came up a few times. The chain joins TRBV9 to TRBJ1-4; TRBD1 agrees at 11 bases. Germline V gene lookup returns CDR1 SGDLS and CDR2 YYNGEE. After removal of 2 bases from V and 7 bases from J, the junction contained 7 bases not matched to a gene. The CDR3 covers 16 residues. The CDR3 reads CASSVGQGALSEKLFF. In DNA, the CDR3 is TGTGCCAGCAGCGTCGGACAGGGGGCCTTAAGTGAAAAACTGTTTTTT.

The V call is TRBV5-1, the J call TRBJ2-2; 12 nucleotides agree with TRBD2. The CDR3 loop spans 18 amino acids. CDR1 SGHRS and CDR2 YFSETQ come from the germline V gene. V shed 2 bases and J 4 bases; nucleotides not matched to a gene: 9. Here the CDR3 reads CASSFRLAGATPTGELFF. CDR3 nucleotides: TGCGCCAGCAGCTTTAGACTAGCGGGGGCCACGCCCACCGGGGAGCTGTTTTTT.

The J gene is TRBJ2-5, the V gene TRBV7-9; possible D gene TRBD2, 6 bases. Trimming removed 8 bases from V and 1 base from J, with 8 bases in between. Germline V CDR1 and CDR2: SEHNR, FQNEAQ (reference sequence). This CDR3 has 12 residues. CDR3 bases: TGTGCCAGCTCGGGACTCCAAGAGACCCAGTACTTC. Protein product: CASSGLQETQYF.

This rearrangement joins TRBV27 to TRBJ1-3; perhaps TRBD1 as D (6 bases). Germline V CDR1 and CDR2: MNHEY, SMNVEV (reference sequence). V shed 11 bases and J shed 5 bases, with 16 bases lying between them. This CDR3 contains 13 residues. The CDR3 region is CAAGEDSRNTIYF. CDR3 DNA sequence: TGTGCCGCGGGAGAGGACAGTCGAAACACCATATATTTT.

The rearrangement joins TRBV5-6 to TRBJ1-2; 8 nucleotides line up with TRBD1. Germline V gene lookup returns CDR1 SGHDT and CDR2 YYEEEE. The V and J ends lost 4 bases and 1 base, in that order; junction bases with no gene match: 3. The CDR3 runs to 14 residues. CDR3: CASSQGQGNYGYTF. The DNA of the CDR3 is TGTGCCAGCAGCCAAGGACAGGGTAACTATGGCTACACCTTC.

The chain recombines TRBV25-1 with TRBJ2-2; TRBD1 agrees at 9 bases. The V gene end was trimmed by 6 bases and the J gene end by 7 bases; junction bases not matched to a gene: 9. Germline V lookup: CDR1 MGHDK, CDR2 SYGVNS. This CDR3 contains 15 residues. CDR3 protein: CASSEQGARVGELFF. DNA for the CDR3: TGTGCCAGCAGCGAACAGGGGGCTCGGGTCGGGGAGCTGTTTTTT.

For the CDR3, the DNA is TGTGCCAGCAGTGATGGTCTGGGGGGAAAAGATACGCAGTATTTT. Protein product: CASSDGLGGKDTQYF. The chain joins TRBV2 to TRBJ2-3, with D perhaps matching TRBD2 (6 bases). V shed 3 bases and J shed 5 bases, with 15 bases lying between them. This CDR3 has 15 amino acids. Looked up from germline, CDR1 is SNHLY and CDR2 is FYNNEI.

The genes are TRBV20-1 and TRBJ2-5; D call uncertain. CDR3 length equals 11 residues. The ends were cut back, 2 bases at V and 10 bases at J, with 11 bases in the middle. Looked up from germline, CDR1 is DFQATT and CDR2 is SNEGSKA (reference sequence). CDR3 region: CSARSDPGQYF. For the CDR3, the DNA is TGCAGTGCTAGATCCGACCCGGGCCAGTACTTC.

The chain is built from TRBV11-3 and TRBJ2-3, with a weak D call TRBD2 (6 bases). V lost 5 bases, J lost 0 bases, and 9 bases lay in between. Germline V gives CDR1 SGHNT, CDR2 YENEEA. The CDR3 covers 14 residues. The CDR3 spells CASSISGSTDTQYF. CDR3 in DNA: TGTGCCAGCAGCATAAGCGGGAGCACAGATACGCAGTATTTT.

This chain uses TRBV9 with TRBJ1-3, with TRBD1 identical over 9 bases. Looked up from germline, CDR1 is SGDLS and CDR2 is YYNGEE. V shed 2 bases, J shed 8 bases, and the junction held 11 bases outside the gene matches. The CDR3 is 16 residues long. The chain's CDR3 is CASSVTGGGLLDTIYF. CDR3 nucleotides: TGTGCCAGCAGCGTGACAGGGGGGGGACTTTTGGACACCATATATTTT.

This clone was recorded only once. The genes are TRBV15 and TRBJ1-2; 11 nucleotides line up with TRBD1. V lost 6 bases and J lost 5; bases outside the gene matches: 2. Germline V gene sequence: CDR1 LNHNV, CDR2 YYDKDF (reference sequence). The CDR3 has 13 amino acids. CDR3 DNA: TGTGCCACCAGAGGGACAGGGGGATATGGCTACACCTTC. This encodes CATRGTGGYGYTF.

This chain connects TRBV9 to TRBJ1-1; D is possibly TRBD1 (6 bases). This CDR3 has 12 amino acids. Trimming removed 4 bases at V and 9 bases at J, with 13 bases between. Germline CDR1 is SGDLS and CDR2 is YYNGEE. CDR3 sequence: CASSRAGEKAFF. In DNA form, the CDR3 reads TGTGCCAGCAGCCGGGCAGGGGAGAAAGCTTTCTTT.

The V gene is TRBV30, the J gene TRBJ2-5; the D gene is possibly TRBD2 (5 bases). CDR3 size: 14 residues. V was trimmed by 6 bases and J by 0 bases, leaving 14 bases between them. Germline V gene lookup returns CDR1 GTSNPN and CDR2 SVGIG (reference sequence). In DNA form, the CDR3 reads TGTGCCTGCCGCGGGTCCTTGTACCAAGAGACCCAGTACTTC. It codes for CACRGSLYQETQYF.

This chain connects TRBV4-2 to TRBJ1-5, with TRBD1 as a possible D gene (5 bases). V lost 3 bases, J lost 4 bases, and 13 bases lay in between. This CDR3 has 15 residues. Per the germline V gene, CDR1 is LGHNA and CDR2 is YNFKEQ. The CDR3 here is CASSHAPGHNQPQHF. The CDR3 DNA is TGTGCCAGCAGCCACGCTCCAGGGCATAATCAGCCCCAGCATTTT.

Concerning this clone itself: Germline and junction disagree at one end, which may indicate a read error. The rearrangement joins TRBV7-7 to TRBJ2-1; 11 bases are shared with TRBD2. Germline-derived CDR1 and CDR2 are SSHAT and FNYEAQ (reference sequence). The CDR3 is 16 amino acids. CDR3 loop: CASSRSGGASYNEQFF. The CDR3 DNA sequence: TGTGCTAGCAGCCGTAGCGGGGGGGCTTCCTACAATGAGCAGTTCTTC.

The V and J genes are TRBV7-9 and TRBJ2-1; 10 bases are a match to TRBD2. This CDR3 is 17 amino acids long. Trimming took 5 bases from V and 4 from J; bases not matched to a gene: 11. Germline V gives CDR1 SEHNR, CDR2 FQNEAQ (reference sequence). Here the CDR3 DNA reads TGTGCCAGCAGCCCTGGACTAGCGGTTATTTCTTACAATGAGCAGTTCTTC. This sequence encodes CASSPGLAVISYNEQFF.

The chain joins TRBV11-2 to TRBJ2-3; TRBD2 is a possible D gene (5 bases). Germline CDR1 reads SGHAT; CDR2 reads FQNNGV. Between the trimmed V and J ends, which lost 6 bases and 6 bases, there was a span of 10 bases. The CDR3 spans 12 residues. The chain's CDR3 is CASREVTDTQYF. In nucleotides, the CDR3 is TGTGCCAGCAGGGAGGTTACGGATACGCAGTATTTT.

The chain has TRBV7-6 and TRBJ1-1; the match to TRBD1 covers 10 bases. The CDR3 has 18 amino acids. V lost 5 bases to trimming and J lost 1 base; unmatched junction nucleotides: 13. Germline CDR1 and CDR2: SGHVS and FNYEAQ. The CDR3 is CASSQSPRDRGQNTEAFF. The CDR3 DNA is TGTGCCAGCAGCCAGAGCCCCCGGGACAGGGGCCAGAACACTGAAGCTTTCTTT.

Concerning this clone itself: Other DNA sequences in this sample translate to the same CDR3. The chain couples TRBV12-5 to TRBJ2-2, with D maybe TRBD1 (5 bases). This CDR3 has 15 residues. Trimming removed 1 base at V and 0 bases at J, with 6 bases between. From germline, CDR1 is LGHNT and CDR2 FRNRAP. The CDR3 DNA reads as TGTGCTAGTGGTTTGGGACAGTCGAACACCGGGGAGCTGTTTTTT. It specifies CASGLGQSNTGELFF.

The V call is TRBV5-1, the J call TRBJ1-1; no clear D gene. Germline CDR1 reads SGHRS; CDR2 reads YFSETQ. The CDR3 sequence is 13 residues long. V lost 4 bases, J lost 2 bases, and 9 bases lay in between. The CDR3 spells CASSLLANTEAFF. As DNA, the CDR3 is TGCGCCAGCAGCCTATTAGCAAACACTGAAGCTTTCTTT.

This chain's CDR3 is CASSVLGSQGYNEQFF. CDR3 sequence (DNA): TGTGCCAGCAGCGTGTTAGGATCTCAGGGCTACAATGAGCAGTTCTTC. The chain employs TRBV9 and TRBJ2-1; tentative D call: TRBD1 (5 bases). The CDR3 has 16 residues. V lost 2 bases to trimming and J lost 3 bases, with 15 bases between them. CDR1 and CDR2 (germline): SGDLS, YYNGEE.

The genes are TRBV19 and TRBJ2-6, with D possibly being TRBD2 (7 bases). V lost 6 bases to trimming and J lost 0 bases, with 15 bases between them. Germline lookup yields CDR1 LNHDA and CDR2 SQIVND (reference sequence). The CDR3 is 17 residues long. Here the CDR3 reads CASSRGDTSSGANVLTF. CDR3 DNA sequence: TGTGCCAGTAGCCGGGGGGACACAAGCTCTGGGGCCAACGTCCTGACTTTC.

About this clone itself: One end of the junction fails to match germline, which may point to a read error. The genes are TRBV10-3 and TRBJ2-5; TRBD2 might be the D (7 bases). The V gene's germline CDR1 is ENHRY and CDR2 SYGVKD. This CDR3 is 16 amino acids long. The CDR3 nucleotides read TGTGCCATCAGTGACTCGAGGGGGGGAGGCCAAGAGGCCCAGTACTTC. Residues: CAISDSRGGGQEAQYF.

CDR3 loop: CASSLDTSYQETQYF. The CDR3 DNA sequence: TGTGCCAGCAGCTTGGATACATCGTACCAAGAGACCCAGTACTTC. The chain joins TRBV5-4 to TRBJ2-5; D uncertain. The CDR3 has 15 amino acids. CDR1 and CDR2 (germline): SGHNT, YYREEE (reference sequence). V lost 0 bases, J lost 0 bases, and 9 bases lay in between.

This clone occurred a few times. This chain joins TRBV7-9 and TRBJ1-2; unclear D gene. Germline V lookup: CDR1 SEHNR, CDR2 FQNEAQ (reference sequence). V lost 8 bases and J 13 bases, leaving 11 bases between the germline ends. This CDR3 region has 9 residues. CDR3 loop: CASYRVCTF. In DNA form, the CDR3 reads TGTGCCAGCTATAGAGTGTGCACCTTC.

This sequence joins TRBV9 and TRBJ1-6; tentative D call: TRBD1 (5 bases). In germline, CDR1 is SGDLS, CDR2 YYNGEE. The germline V and J ends were trimmed by 0 bases and 7 bases, with 11 bases remaining between them. The CDR3 sequence is 15 residues long. CDR3 sequence reads: CASSVGAGLNSPLHF. In DNA form, the CDR3 reads TGTGCCAGCAGCGTAGGGGCAGGGCTAAATTCACCCCTCCACTTT.